This entry features one T cell receptor (beta chain) sequence. The assay was immunoSEQ multiplex PCR, and TCRdb's table has in-frame clones only and misses some. Seen here are over 400,000 clones, 86% observed once, and the top ten hold almost 1.5%. These data are taken from a study of blood T cell repertoires in COVID-19. Whole-study context: From T cells, B-cell-depleted T cells, or PBMCs came the material, which was cDNA or gDNA.

CDR3 length: 16 amino acids. V was shortened by 1 base and J by 4 bases, with 16 bases between the two germline ends. Germline assignment: CDR1 SGHDN and CDR2 FVKESK. The sequence derives from a woman in her 30s with active or convalescent COVID-19. The chain employs TRBV14 and TRBJ1-2; D may be TRBD1 (6 bases). Sequencing was performed on peripheral blood. The DNA of the CDR3 is TGTGCCAGCAGCCAAGCCTACAGGGCCCACTCCTATGGCTACACCTTC. This translates into CASSQAYRAHSYGYTF.